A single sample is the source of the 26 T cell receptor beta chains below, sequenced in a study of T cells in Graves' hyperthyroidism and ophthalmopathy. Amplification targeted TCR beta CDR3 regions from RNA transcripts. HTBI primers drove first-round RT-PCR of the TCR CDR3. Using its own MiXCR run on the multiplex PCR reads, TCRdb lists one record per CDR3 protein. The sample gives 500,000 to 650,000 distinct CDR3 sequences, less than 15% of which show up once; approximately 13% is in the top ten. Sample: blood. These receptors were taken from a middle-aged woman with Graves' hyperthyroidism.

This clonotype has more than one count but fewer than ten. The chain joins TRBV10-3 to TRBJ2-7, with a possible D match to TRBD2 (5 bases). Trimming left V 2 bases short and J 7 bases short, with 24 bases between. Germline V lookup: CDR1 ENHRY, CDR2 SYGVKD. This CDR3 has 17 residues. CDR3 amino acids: CAISEPPGTKYYVEQYF. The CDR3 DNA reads TGTGCCATCAGTGAGCCGCCGGGAACCAAATATTACGTGGAGCAGTACTTC.

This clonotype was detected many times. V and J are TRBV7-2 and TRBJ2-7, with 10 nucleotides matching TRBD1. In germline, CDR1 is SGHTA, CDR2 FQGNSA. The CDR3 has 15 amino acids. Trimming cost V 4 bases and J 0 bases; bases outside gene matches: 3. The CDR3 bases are TGTGCCAGCAGCTCGACAGGGGGCGTCTCCTACGAGCAGTACTTC. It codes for CASSSTGGVSYEQYF.

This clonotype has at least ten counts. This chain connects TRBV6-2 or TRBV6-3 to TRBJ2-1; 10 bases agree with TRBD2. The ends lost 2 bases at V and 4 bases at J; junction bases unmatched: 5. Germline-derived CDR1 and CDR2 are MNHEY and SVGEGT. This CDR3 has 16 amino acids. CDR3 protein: CASSYPAGGGYNEQFF. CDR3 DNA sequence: TGTGCCAGCAGTTACCCAGCGGGAGGGGGTTACAATGAGCAGTTCTTC.

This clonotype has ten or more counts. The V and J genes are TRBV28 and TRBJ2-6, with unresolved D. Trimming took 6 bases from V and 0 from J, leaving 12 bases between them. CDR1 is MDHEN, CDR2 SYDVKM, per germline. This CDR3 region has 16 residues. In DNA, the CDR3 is TGTGCCAGCAGCTTTTTTCATGGCTCTGGGGCCAACGTCCTGACTTTC. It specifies CASSFFHGSGANVLTF.

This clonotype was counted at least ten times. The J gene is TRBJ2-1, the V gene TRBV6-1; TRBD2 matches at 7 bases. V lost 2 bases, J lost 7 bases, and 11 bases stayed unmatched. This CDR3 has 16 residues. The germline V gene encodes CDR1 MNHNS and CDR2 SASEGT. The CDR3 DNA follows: TGTGCCAGCAGTGAATATGGGAGCGGGGCTGAAAATGAGCAGTTCTTC. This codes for CASSEYGSGAENEQFF.

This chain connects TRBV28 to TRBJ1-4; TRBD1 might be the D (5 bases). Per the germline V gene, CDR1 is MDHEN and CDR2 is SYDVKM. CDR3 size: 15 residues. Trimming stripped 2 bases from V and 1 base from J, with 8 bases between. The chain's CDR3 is CASSLTGETNEKLFF. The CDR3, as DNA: TGTGCCAGCAGTTTAACGGGGGAAACTAATGAAAAACTGTTTTTT.

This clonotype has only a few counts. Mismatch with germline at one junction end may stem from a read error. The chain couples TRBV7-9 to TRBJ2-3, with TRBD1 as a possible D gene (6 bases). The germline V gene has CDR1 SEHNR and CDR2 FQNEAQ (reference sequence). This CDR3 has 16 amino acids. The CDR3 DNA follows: TGTGCCAGCAGCTTAGCCCTCCATGGGGGCCCAGATACGCGGTATTTT. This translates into CASSLALHGGPDTRYF.

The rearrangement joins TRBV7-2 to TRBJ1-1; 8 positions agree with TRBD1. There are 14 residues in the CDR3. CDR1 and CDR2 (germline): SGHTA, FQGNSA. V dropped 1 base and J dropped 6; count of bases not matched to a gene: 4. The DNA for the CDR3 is TGTGCCAGCAGCTTAGTTCAGGGGGCGTCTGAAGCTTTCTTT. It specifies CASSLVQGASEAFF.

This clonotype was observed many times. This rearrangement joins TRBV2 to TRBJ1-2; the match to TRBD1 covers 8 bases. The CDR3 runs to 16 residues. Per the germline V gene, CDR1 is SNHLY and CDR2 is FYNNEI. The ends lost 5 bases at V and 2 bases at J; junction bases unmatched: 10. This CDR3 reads CASSLIGQGGNYGYTF. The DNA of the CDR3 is TGTGCCAGCAGTTTAATCGGACAGGGAGGGAACTATGGCTACACCTTC.

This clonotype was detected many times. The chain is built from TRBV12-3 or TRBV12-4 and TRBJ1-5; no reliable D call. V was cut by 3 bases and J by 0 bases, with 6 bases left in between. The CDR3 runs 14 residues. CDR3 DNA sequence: TGTGCCAGCAGTTTGATGGATAGCAATCAGCCCCAGCATTTT. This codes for CASSLMDSNQPQHF.

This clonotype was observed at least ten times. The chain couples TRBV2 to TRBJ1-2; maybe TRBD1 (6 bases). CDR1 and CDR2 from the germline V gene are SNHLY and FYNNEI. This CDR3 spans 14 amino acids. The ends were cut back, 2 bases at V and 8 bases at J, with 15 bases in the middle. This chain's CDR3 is CASSETGSGLGYTF. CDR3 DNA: TGTGCCAGCAGTGAAACAGGGAGTGGACTCGGCTACACCTTC.

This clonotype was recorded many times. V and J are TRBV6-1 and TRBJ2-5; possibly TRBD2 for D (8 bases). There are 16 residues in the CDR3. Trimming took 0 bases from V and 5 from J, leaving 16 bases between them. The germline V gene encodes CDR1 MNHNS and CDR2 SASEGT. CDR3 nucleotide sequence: TGTGCCAGCAGTGAAGCGTCGGGAGGGGGCAGTGAGACCCAGTACTTC. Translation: CASSEASGGGSETQYF.

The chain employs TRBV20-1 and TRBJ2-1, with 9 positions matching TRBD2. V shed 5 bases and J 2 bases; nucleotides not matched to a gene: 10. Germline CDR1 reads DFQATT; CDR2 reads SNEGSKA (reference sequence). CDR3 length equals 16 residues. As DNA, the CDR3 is TGCAGTGCTGGTGGTAGCGGGAGAGGGGCCTACAATGAGCAGTTCTTC. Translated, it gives CSAGGSGRGAYNEQFF.

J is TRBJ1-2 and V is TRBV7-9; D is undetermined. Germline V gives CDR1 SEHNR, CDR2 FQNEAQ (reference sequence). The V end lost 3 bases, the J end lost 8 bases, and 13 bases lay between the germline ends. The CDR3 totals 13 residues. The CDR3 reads CASSFSRMYGYTF. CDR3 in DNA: TGTGCCAGCAGCTTCTCACGGATGTACGGCTACACCTTC. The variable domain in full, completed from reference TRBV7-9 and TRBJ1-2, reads DTGVSQNPRHKITKRGQNVTFRCDPISEHNRLYWYRQTLGQGPEFLTYFQNEAQLEKSRLLSDRFSAERPKGSFSTLEIQRTEQGDSAMYLCASSFSRMYGYTFGSGTRLTVV.

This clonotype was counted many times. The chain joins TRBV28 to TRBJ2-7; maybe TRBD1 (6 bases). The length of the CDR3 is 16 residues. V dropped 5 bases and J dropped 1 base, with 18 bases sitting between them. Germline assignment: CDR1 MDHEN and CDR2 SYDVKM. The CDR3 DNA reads TGTGCCAGCAGTCCACTTACCGGGACACTATCCTACGAGCAGTACTTC. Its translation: CASSPLTGTLSYEQYF.

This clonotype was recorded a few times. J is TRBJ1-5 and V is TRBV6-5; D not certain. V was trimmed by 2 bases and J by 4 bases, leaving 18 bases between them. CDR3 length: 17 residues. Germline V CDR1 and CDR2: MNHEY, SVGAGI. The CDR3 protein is CASSYPTGPNFNQPQHF. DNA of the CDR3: TGTGCCAGCAGTTACCCCACCGGACCGAATTTTAATCAGCCCCAGCATTTT.

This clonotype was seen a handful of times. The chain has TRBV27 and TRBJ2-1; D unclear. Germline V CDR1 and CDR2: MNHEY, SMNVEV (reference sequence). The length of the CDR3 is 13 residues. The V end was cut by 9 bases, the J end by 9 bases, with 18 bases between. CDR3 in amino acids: CASTDSGLGEQFF. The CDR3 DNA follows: TGTGCCAGTACTGACTCCGGCTTGGGTGAGCAGTTCTTC.

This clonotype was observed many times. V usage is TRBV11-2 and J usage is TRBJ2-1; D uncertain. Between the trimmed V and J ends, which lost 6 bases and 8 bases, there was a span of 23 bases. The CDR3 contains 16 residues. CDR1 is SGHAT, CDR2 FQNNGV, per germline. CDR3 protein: CASSPGPSDEIDEQFF. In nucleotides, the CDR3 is TGTGCCAGCAGTCCAGGTCCATCGGATGAAATCGATGAGCAGTTCTTC.

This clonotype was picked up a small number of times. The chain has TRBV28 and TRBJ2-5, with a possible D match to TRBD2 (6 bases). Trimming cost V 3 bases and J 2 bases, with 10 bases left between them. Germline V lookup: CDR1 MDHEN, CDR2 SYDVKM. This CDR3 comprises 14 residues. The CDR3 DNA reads TGTGCCAGCAGTTTTCGCCGGGAGCAAGAGACCCAGTACTTC. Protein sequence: CASSFRREQETQYF.

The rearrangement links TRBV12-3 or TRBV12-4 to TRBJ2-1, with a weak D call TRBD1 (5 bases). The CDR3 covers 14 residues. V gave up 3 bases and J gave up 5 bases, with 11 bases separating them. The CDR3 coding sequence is TGTGCCAGCAGTTTGGGCAGGGTCGACAATGAGCAGTTCTTC. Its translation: CASSLGRVDNEQFF.

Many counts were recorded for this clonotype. The CDR3, as DNA: TGTGCCAGCAGCTCGCATGGGGGAAACCTCTACGAGCAGTACTTC. The encoded protein is CASSSHGGNLYEQYF. The chain employs TRBV28 and TRBJ2-7, with D perhaps assigned TRBD1 or TRBD2 (5 bases each). CDR1 is MDHEN and CDR2 is SYDVKM in the germline V gene. The V gene lost 6 bases and the J gene lost 3 bases, with 18 bases spanning the gap. This CDR3 contains 15 residues.

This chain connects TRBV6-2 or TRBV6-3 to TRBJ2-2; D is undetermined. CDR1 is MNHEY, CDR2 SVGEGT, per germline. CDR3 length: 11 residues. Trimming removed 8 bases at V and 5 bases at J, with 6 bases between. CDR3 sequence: CASAGTGELFF. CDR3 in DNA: TGTGCCAGCGCTGGGACCGGGGAGCTGTTTTTT.

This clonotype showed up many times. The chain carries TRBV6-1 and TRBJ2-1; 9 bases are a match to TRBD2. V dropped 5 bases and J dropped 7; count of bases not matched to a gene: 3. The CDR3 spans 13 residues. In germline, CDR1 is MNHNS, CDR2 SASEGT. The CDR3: CASSSTSGNEQFF. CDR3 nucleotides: TGTGCCAGCAGTTCTACTAGCGGGAATGAGCAGTTCTTC.

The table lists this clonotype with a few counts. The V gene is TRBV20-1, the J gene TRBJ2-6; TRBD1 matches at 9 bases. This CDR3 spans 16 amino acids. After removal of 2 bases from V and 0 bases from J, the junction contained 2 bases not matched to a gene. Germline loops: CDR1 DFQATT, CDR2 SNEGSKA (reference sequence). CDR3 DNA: TGCAGTGCTAGAACAGGGGGCAGCTCTGGGGCCAACGTCCTGACTTTC. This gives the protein CSARTGGSSGANVLTF.

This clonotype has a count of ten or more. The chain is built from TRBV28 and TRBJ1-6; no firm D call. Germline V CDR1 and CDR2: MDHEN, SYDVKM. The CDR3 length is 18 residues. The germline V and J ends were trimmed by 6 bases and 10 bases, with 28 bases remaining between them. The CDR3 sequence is CASSNGLRTPEGGSPLHF. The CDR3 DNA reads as TGTGCCAGCAGCAATGGTCTGAGGACTCCTGAAGGTGGATCACCCCTCCACTTT.

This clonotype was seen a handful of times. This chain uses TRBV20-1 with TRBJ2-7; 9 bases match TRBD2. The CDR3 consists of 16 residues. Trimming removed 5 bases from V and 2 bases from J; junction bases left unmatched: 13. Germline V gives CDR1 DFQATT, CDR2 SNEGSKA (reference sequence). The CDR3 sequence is CSAPTPLAGSTYEQYF. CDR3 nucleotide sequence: TGCAGTGCTCCCACCCCCCTAGCGGGATCCACCTACGAGCAGTACTTC.